This is a list of T cell receptor beta chains from one sample in a study of cytomegalovirus exposure and HLA in healthy donors. Repertoires were generated with immunoSEQ multiplex PCR, while TCRdb's copy carries only in-frame clones and drops some. This table holds 40,000 to 55,000 clones, roughly four fifths found once. The sample comprised PBMCs. The receptors were gathered from a boy aged 5-17 years in good health and CMV-seropositive. Each CDR3 is given with its conserved first and last residue. The D gene is left open where the match is weak. Clone size is not always given. Where it is, it says once, few, many or a class for expanded clones.

J gene: TRBJ2-4; clone size: once; D gene: TRBD1; V gene: TRBV6-5; CDR3 protein: CASSYGTGEYF; CDR3 DNA: TGTGCCAGCAGTTACGGGACAGGGGAGTACTTC
J gene: TRBJ2-5; clone size: NA; D gene: TRBD1; V gene: TRBV5-4; CDR3 protein: CASSRDRGQETQYF; CDR3 DNA: TGTGCCAGCAGTAGGGACAGGGGGCAAGAGACCCAGTACTTC
J gene: TRBJ1-1; clone size: few; D gene: NA; V gene: TRBV5-4; CDR3 protein: CASARGNQAYTEAFF; CDR3 DNA: TGTGCCAGCGCCAGAGGGAACCAGGCGTACACTGAAGCTTTCTTT
J gene: TRBJ2-1; clone size: NA; D gene: NA; V gene: TRBV4-1; CDR3 protein: CASSPQGSEQFF; CDR3 DNA: TGCGCCAGCAGCCCTCAGGGGTCCGAGCAGTTCTTC
J gene: TRBJ2-3; clone size: NA; D gene: TRBD2; V gene: TRBV6-1; CDR3 protein: CAGRGGLAGTDTQYF; CDR3 DNA: TGTGCCGGCAGAGGGGGACTAGCGGGAACAGATACGCAGTATTTT
J gene: TRBJ1-6; clone size: NA; D gene: NA; V gene: TRBV7-2; CDR3 protein: CASSQQTGNSPLHF; CDR3 DNA: TGTGCCAGCAGCCAGCAAACAGGGAATTCACCCCTCCACTTT
J gene: TRBJ1-1; clone size: NA; D gene: NA; V gene: TRBV10-1; CDR3 protein: CASSPAGRTEAFF; CDR3 DNA: TGCGCCAGCTCCCCGGCGGGCCGTACTGAAGCTTTCTTT
J gene: TRBJ2-7; clone size: NA; D gene: TRBD1; V gene: TRBV6-6; CDR3 protein: CASTLDQGAYEQYF; CDR3 DNA: TGTGCCAGCACCCTTGATCAGGGGGCCTACGAGCAGTACTTC
J gene: TRBJ2-3; clone size: NA; D gene: NA; V gene: TRBV5-6; CDR3 protein: CATRIWGAGSTDTQYF; CDR3 DNA: TGTGCCACCAGGATATGGGGTGCAGGGAGCACAGATACGCAGTATTTT
J gene: TRBJ2-5; clone size: NA; D gene: NA; V gene: TRBV7-3; CDR3 protein: CASSLTPTEETQYF; CDR3 DNA: TGTGCCAGCAGCTTAACGCCAACGGAAGAGACCCAGTACTTC